A selection of T cell receptor beta chains follows, all from one sample in a study of OX40 agonist ivuxolimab in advanced cancers. Produced via immunoSEQ multiplex PCR; TCRdb's table is partial and in-frame only. The sample records just under 80,000 clones, roughly 86% being singletons. The material sequenced was CD4+ or CD8+ T cells sorted from blood, taken in a trial of the OX40 agonist ivuxolimab. These receptors all stem from an adult with an advanced solid tumor such as melanoma, head and neck, liver or kidney cancer. The CDR3 runs from the conserved cysteine through the conserved F or W. D genes are given only for firm matches. Clone size is stated in some rows and not others, as once, few, many or a class when expanded.

j_call clone_size v_call d_call cdr3_nt cdr3_aa
TRBJ2-7 . TRBV30 TRBD1 TGTGCCTGGAGGACAGGGGGAACCTACGAGCAGTACTTC CAWRTGGTYEQYF
TRBJ1-1 . TRBV9 . TGTGCCAGCAGCGTAGATCAGGCCCACCTGAACACTGAAGCTTTCTTT CASSVDQAHLNTEAFF
TRBJ2-1 . TRBV6-1 . TGTGCCAGCAGTGAAGCGGCCCTTAGATCGCAGTTCTTC CASSEAALRSQFF
TRBJ2-7 . TRBV5-1 . TGCGCCAGCAGCTTGGGGGATTGGGAGCAGTACTTC CASSLGDWEQYF
TRBJ1-4 once TRBV30 TRBD1 TGTGCCTGGAGTTCCGGACAGGGCGCAACTAATGAAAAACTGTTTTTT CAWSSGQGATNEKLFF
TRBJ2-1 . TRBV7-9 TRBD2 TGTGCCAGCAGCCCCGGGACTAGCGGATCCTACAATGAGCAGTTCTTC CASSPGTSGSYNEQFF
TRBJ2-1 . TRBV27 . TGTGCCAGCAGTTTTTCGTCCAGGAGCAATGAGCAGTTCTTC CASSFSSRSNEQFF
TRBJ1-1 . TRBV30 . TGTGCCTGGAGTCCTCGGGGCGTTCTTGCCACTGAAGCTTTCTTT CAWSPRGVLATEAFF
TRBJ2-7 . TRBV5-6 . TGTGCCAGCAGCTTTGAGTCCCGCGTCTCCTACGAGCAGTACTTC CASSFESRVSYEQYF
TRBJ2-7 once TRBV19 TRBD1 TGTGCCAGTAGTTCAGGACAGGGACCTTACGAGCAGTACTTC CASSSGQGPYEQYF